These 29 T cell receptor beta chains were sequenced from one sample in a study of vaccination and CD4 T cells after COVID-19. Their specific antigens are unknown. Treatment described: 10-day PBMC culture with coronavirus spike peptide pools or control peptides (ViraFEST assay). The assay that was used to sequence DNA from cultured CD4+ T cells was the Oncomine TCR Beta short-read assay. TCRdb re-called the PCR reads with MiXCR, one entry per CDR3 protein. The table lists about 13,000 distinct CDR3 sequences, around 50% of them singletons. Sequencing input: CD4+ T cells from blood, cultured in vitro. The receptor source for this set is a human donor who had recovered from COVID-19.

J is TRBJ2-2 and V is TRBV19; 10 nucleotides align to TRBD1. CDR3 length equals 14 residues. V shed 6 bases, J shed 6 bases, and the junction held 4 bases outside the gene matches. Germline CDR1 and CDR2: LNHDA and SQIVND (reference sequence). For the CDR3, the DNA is TGTGCCAGTAGCGGGGACAGGGGTGCCGGGGAGCTGTTTTTT. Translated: CASSGDRGAGELFF.

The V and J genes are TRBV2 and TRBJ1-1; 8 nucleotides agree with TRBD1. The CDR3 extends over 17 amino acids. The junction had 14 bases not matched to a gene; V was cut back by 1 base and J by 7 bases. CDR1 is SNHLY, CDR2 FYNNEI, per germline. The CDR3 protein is CASSEDAGGVRFLEAFF. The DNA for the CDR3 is TGTGCCAGCAGTGAAGATGCAGGGGGCGTACGTTTCCTTGAAGCTTTCTTT.

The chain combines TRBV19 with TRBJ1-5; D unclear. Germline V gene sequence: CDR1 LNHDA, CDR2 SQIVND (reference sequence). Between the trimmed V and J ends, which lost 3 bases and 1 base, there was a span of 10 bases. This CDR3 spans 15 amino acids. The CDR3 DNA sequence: TGTGCCAGTAGTATTTGGGGTAGGAGCAATCAGCCCCAGCATTTT. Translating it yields CASSIWGRSNQPQHF.

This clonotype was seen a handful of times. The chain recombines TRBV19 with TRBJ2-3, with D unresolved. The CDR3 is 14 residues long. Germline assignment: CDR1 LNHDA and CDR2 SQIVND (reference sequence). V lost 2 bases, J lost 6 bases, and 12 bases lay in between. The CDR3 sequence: CASSIRAEGDTQYF. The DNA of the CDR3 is TGTGCCAGTAGTATAAGGGCAGAAGGGGATACGCAGTATTTT.

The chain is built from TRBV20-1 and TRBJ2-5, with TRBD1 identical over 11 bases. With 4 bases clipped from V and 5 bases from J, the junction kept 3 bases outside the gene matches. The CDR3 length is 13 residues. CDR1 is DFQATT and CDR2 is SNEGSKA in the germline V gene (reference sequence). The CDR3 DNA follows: TGCAGTGCTACTTGGGACAGGGGGGAGACCCAGTACTTC. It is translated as CSATWDRGETQYF.

In DNA, the CDR3 is TGTGCCAGCAGTACACAGGGGTATAGCAATCAGCCCCAGCATTTT. It encodes CASSTQGYSNQPQHF. This rearrangement joins TRBV28 to TRBJ1-5; 7 bases align to TRBD1. There are 15 residues in the CDR3. V lost 5 bases and J lost 0; bases outside the gene matches: 4. Germline CDR1 and CDR2: MDHEN and SYDVKM.

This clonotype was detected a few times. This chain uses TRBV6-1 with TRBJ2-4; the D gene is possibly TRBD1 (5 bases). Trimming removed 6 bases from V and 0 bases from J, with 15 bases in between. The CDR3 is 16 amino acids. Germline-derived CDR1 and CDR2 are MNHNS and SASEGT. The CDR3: CASRGDGIGAKNIQYF. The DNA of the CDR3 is TGTGCCAGCAGAGGGGATGGGATCGGAGCCAAAAACATTCAGTACTTC.

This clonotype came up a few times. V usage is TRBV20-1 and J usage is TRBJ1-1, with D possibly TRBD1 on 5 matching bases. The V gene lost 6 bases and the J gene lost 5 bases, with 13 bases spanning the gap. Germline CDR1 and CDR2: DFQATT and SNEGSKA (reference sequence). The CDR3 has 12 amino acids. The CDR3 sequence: CSAQGPWTEAFF. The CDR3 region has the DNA TGCAGTGCCCAGGGACCTTGGACTGAAGCTTTCTTT.

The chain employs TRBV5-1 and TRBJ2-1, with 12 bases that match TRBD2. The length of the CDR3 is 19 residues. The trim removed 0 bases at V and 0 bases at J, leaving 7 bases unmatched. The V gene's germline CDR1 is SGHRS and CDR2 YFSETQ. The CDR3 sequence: CASSLGGTSGFPSYNEQFF. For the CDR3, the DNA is TGCGCCAGCAGCTTGGGAGGGACTAGCGGGTTTCCCTCCTACAATGAGCAGTTCTTC.

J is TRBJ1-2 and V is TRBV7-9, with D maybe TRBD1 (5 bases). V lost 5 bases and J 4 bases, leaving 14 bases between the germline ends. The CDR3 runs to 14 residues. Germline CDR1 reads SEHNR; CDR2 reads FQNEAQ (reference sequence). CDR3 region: CASSPRGVSYGYTF. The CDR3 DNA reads TGTGCCAGCAGCCCCCGGGGGGTGAGCTATGGCTACACCTTC.

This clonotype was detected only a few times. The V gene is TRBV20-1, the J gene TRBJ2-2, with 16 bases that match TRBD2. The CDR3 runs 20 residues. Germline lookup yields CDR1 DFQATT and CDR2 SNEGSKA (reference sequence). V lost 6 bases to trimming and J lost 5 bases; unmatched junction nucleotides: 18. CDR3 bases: TGCAGTGCGCCGAACAGGGCCGGGACTAGCGGGGGGGCGGGGACCGGGGAGCTGTTTTTT. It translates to CSAPNRAGTSGGAGTGELFF.

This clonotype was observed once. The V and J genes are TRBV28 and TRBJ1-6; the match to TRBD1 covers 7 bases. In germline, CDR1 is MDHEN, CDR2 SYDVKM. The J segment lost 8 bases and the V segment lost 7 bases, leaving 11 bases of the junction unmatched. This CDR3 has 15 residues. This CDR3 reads CASKGNPGQYSPLHF. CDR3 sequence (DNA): TGTGCCAGCAAAGGGAACCCGGGACAGTATTCACCCCTCCACTTT. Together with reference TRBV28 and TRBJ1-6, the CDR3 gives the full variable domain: DVKVTQSSRYLVKRTGEKVFLECVQDMDHENMFWYRQDPGLGLRLIYFSYDVKMKEKGDIPEGYSVSREKKERFSLILESASTNQTSMYLCASKGNPGQYSPLHFGNGTRLTVT.

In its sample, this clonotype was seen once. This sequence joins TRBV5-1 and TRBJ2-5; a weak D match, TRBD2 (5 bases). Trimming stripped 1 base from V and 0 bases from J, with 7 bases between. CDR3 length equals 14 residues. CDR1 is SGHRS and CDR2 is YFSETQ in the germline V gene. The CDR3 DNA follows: TGCGCCAGCAGCTTGAGGCGGGACCAAGAGACCCAGTACTTC. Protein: CASSLRRDQETQYF.

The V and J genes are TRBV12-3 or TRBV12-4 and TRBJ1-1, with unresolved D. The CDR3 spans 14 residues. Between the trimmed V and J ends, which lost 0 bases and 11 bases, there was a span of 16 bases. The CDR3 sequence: CASSLALMKVVAFF. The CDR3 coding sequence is TGTGCCAGCAGTTTAGCGCTAATGAAGGTAGTGGCTTTCTTT.

Written as DNA, the CDR3 is TGTGCCATCACCTCCCTACTAGGCAATGAGCAGTTCTTC. This codes for CAITSLLGNEQFF. V and J are TRBV10-3 and TRBJ2-1; TRBD2 might be the D (5 bases). CDR3 size: 13 residues. Germline V gene lookup returns CDR1 ENHRY and CDR2 SYGVKD. With 7 bases removed from V and 6 bases from J, the gap between germline ends came to 13 bases.

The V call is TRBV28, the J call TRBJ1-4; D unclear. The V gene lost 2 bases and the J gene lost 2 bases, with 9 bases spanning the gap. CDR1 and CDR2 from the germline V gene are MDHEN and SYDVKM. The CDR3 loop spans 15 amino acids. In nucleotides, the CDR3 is TGTGCCAGCAGTTTAGGCAGGACTACTAATGAAAAACTGTTTTTT. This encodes CASSLGRTTNEKLFF.

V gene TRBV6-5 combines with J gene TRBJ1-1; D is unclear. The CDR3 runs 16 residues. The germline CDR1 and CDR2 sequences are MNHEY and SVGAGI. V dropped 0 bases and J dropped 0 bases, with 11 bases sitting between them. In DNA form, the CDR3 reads TGTGCCAGCAGTTACTCTTTGCCGCGGGTGAACACTGAAGCTTTCTTT. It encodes CASSYSLPRVNTEAFF.

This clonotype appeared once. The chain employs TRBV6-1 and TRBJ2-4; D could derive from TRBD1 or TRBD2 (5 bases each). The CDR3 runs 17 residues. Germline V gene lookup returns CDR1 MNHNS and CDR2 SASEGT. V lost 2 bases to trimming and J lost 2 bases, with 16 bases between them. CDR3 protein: CASSERSLGVTKNIQYF. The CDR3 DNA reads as TGTGCCAGCAGTGAACGATCGTTGGGGGTCACCAAAAACATTCAGTACTTC.

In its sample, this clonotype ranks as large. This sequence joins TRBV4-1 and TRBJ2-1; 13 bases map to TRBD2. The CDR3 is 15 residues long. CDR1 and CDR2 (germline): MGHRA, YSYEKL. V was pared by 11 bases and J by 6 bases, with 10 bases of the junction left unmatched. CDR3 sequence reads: CASRGGLAGSNEQFF. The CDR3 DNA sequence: TGCGCCTCCCGGGGGGGACTAGCGGGGTCCAATGAGCAGTTCTTC.

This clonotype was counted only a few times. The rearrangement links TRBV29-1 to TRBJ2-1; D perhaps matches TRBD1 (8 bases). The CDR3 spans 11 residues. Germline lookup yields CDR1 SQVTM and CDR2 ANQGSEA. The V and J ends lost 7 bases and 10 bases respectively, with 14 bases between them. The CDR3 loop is CSETQGGEQFF. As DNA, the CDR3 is TGCAGCGAAACACAGGGGGGGGAGCAGTTCTTC.

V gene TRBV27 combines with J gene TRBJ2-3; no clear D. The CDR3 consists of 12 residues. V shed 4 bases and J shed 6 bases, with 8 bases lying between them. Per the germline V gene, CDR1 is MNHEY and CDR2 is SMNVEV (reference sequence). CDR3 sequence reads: CASSYRMDTQYF. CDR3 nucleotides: TGTGCCAGCAGTTACCGTATGGATACGCAGTATTTT.

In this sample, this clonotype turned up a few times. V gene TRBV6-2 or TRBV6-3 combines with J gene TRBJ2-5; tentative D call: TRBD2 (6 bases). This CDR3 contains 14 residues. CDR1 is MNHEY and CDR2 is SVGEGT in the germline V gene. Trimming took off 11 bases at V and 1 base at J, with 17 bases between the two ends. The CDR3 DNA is TGTGCCGCTTCAGGAGGGCGTCTCCAAGAGACCCAGTACTTC. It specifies CAASGGRLQETQYF.

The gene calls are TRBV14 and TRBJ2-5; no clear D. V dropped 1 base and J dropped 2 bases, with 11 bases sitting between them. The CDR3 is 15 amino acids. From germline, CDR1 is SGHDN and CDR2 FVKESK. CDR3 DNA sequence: TGTGCCAGCAGCCAAGGGACCCTTAGTCAAGAGACCCAGTACTTC. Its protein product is CASSQGTLSQETQYF.

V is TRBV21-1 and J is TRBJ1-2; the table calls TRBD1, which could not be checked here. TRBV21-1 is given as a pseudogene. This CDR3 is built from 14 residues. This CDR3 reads CASSKGTPVGGYTF. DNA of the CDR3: TGTGCCAGCAGCAAAGGTACCCCCGTGGGAGGCTACACCTTC.

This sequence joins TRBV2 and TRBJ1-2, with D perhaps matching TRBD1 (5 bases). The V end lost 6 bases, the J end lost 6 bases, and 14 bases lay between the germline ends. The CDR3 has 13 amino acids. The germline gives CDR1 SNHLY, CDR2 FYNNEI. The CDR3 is CASRAGLENGYTF. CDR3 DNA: TGTGCCAGCAGGGCGGGACTAGAGAATGGCTACACCTTC.

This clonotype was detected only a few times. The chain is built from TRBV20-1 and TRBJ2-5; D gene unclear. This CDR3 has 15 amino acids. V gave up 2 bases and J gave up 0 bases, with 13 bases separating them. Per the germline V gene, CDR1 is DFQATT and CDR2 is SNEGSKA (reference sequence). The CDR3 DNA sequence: TGCAGTGCTAGACGTCCCGTGGTCTACCAAGAGACCCAGTACTTC. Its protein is CSARRPVVYQETQYF.

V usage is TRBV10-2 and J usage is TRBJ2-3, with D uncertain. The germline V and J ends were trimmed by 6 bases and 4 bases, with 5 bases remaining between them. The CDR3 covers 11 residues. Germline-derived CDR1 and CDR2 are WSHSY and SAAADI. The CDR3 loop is CASRRADTQYF. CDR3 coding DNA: TGCGCCAGCAGAAGAGCAGATACGCAGTATTTT.

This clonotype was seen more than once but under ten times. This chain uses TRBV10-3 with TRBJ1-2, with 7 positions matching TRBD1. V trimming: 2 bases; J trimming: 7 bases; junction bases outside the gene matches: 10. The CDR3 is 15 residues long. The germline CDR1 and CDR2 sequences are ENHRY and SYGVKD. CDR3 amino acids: CAISEVETGPPGYTF. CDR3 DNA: TGTGCCATCAGTGAGGTCGAGACAGGGCCCCCTGGCTACACCTTC.

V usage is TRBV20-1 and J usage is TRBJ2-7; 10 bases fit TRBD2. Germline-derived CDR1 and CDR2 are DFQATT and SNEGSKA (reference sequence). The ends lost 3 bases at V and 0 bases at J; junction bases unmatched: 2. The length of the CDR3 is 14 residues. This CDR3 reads CSASTSGVSYEQYF. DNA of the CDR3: TGCAGTGCTAGTACTAGCGGGGTCTCCTACGAGCAGTACTTC.